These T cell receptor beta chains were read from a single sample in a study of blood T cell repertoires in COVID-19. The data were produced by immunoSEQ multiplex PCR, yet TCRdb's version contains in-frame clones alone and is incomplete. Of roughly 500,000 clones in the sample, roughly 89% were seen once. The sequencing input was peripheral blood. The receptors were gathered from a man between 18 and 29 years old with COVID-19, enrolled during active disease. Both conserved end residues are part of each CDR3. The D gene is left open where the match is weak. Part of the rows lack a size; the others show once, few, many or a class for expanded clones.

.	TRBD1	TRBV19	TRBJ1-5	TGTGCCAGTAGCCCGGGACAGGGGAGCAATCAGCCCCAGCATTTT	CASSPGQGSNQPQHF
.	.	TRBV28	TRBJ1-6	TGTGCCAGCGAGGGGAGGGGGACCTATAATTCACCCCTCCACTTT	CASEGRGTYNSPLHF
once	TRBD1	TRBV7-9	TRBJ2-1	TGTGCCAGCAGCCCACCGGGACAGACATACAATGAGCAGTTCTTC	CASSPPGQTYNEQFF
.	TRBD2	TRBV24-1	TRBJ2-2	TGTGCCACCAGTGAGGCTAGCGGGAATACCGGGGAGCTGTTTTTT	CATSEASGNTGELFF
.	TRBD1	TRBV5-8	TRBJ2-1	TGTGCCAGCAGCTTATCCGGGACAGGCTACAATGAGCAGTTCTTC	CASSLSGTGYNEQFF
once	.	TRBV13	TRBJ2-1	TGTGCCAGCAGCGAGAATAACAATGAGCAGTTCTTC	CASSENNNEQFF
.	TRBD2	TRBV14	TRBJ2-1	TGTGCCAGCAGCCACCAAACGTGGGAGGGTGAGCAGTTCTTC	CASSHQTWEGEQFF
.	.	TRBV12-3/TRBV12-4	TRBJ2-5	TGTGCCAGCAGGTCGGGTGTCGAGACCCAGTACTTC	CASRSGVETQYF
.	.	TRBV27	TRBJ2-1	TGTGCCAGCAGTTCCCGGCGGGGTAACAATGAGCAGTTCTTC	CASSSRRGNNEQFF
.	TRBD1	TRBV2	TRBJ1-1	TGTGCCAGCACCAAAACAGGGGGCATGACTGAAGCTTTCTTT	CASTKTGGMTEAFF
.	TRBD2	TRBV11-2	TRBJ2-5	TGTGCCAGCAGCCCCCGGGGGGGGGTCGAGGAGACCCAGTACTTC	CASSPRGGVEETQYF
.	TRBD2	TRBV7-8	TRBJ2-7	TGTGCCAGCAGCTCAGTCACATGGACTAGCGGGAGCGGGGGCTACGAGCAGTACTTC	CASSSVTWTSGSGGYEQYF
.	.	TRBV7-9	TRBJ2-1	TGTGCCAGCAGCTTACGGGAGATGAACAATGAGCAGTTCTTC	CASSLREMNNEQFF
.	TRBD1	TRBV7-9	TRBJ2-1	TGTGCCAGCAGCTTAAATGCCGGGACAGTTAAGTTCTTC	CASSLNAGTVKFF
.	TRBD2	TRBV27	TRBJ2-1	TGTGCCAGCAGTGCCCGACAGTACTACGGGACTAGCTACAATGAGCAGTTCTTC	CASSARQYYGTSYNEQFF
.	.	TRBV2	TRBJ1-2	TGTACCCAAAGTCCCCCGGCGGCAGCCCCTTGG	CTQSPPAAAPW
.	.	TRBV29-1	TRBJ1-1	TGCAGCGTTGCGGGGTCGGGGGAAGCTTTCTTT	CSVAGSGEAFF
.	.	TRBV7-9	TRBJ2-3	TGTGCCAGCAGCTTACGGGAAATTATTGATACGCAGTATTTT	CASSLREIIDTQYF
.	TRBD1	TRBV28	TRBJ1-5	TGTGCCAGCAGTTTACAGGACAGGGCAGGGGATCAGCCCCAGCATTTT	CASSLQDRAGDQPQHF
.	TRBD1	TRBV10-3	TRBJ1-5	TGTGCCATCAGGGATGACAGGGAGGTCAATCAGCCCCAGCATTTT	CAIRDDREVNQPQHF
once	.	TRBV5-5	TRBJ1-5	TGTGCCAGCAGCGCGGGGTCCGATCAGCCCCAGCATTTT	CASSAGSDQPQHF
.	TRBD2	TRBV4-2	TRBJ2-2	TGTGCCAGCAGCCCCACCCTAGCGGGGGCGAACACCGGGGAGCTGTTTTTT	CASSPTLAGANTGELFF
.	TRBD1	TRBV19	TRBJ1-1	TGTGCCAGTAGTATCCCCGGGACAGGGATGACCGAAGCTTTCTTT	CASSIPGTGMTEAFF
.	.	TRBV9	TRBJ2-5	TGTGCCAGCAGCCGACTTGGAGGGGATAACCAAGAGACCCAGTACTTC	CASSRLGGDNQETQYF
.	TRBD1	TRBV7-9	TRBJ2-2	TGTGCCAGCGGCAGCAGAGCCAGTTCAGGGGGAGAAAACCCCGGGGAGCTGTTTTTT	CASGSRASSGGENPGELFF
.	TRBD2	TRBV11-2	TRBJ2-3	TGTGCCAGCAGCATAGGGAGGGGCGGAGATACGCAGTATTTT	CASSIGRGGDTQYF
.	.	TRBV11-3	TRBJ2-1	TGTGCCAGCAGCTTTGCCGCAGGGGTGTACAATGAGCAGTTCTTC	CASSFAAGVYNEQFF
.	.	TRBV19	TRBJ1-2	TGTGCCAGTGGCCAGGGGTCCTATGGCTACACCTTC	CASGQGSYGYTF
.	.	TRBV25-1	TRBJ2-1	TGTGCCAGCAGTGAACATGCCTCTCCCTTAGTCAATGAGCAGTTCTTC	CASSEHASPLVNEQFF
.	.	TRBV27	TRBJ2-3	TGTGCCAGCAGTTTTTTCGAGAGGCCAGATACGCAGTATTTT	CASSFFERPDTQYF
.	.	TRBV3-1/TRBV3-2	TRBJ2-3	TGTGCCAGCAGCTCCACTCTCACCTTCACAGATACGCAGTATTTT	CASSSTLTFTDTQYF
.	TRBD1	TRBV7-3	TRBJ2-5	TGTGCCAGCAGCAAACAGGGGGCCCAAGAGACCCAGTACTTC	CASSKQGAQETQYF
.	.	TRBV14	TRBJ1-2	TGTGCCAGCAGCCAATACACCTATGGCTACACCTTC	CASSQYTYGYTF
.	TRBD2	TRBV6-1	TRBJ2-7	TGTGCCAGCAGTGAATTGGGTAGGGCTAGCGGGAGTTACGAGCAGTACTTC	CASSELGRASGSYEQYF
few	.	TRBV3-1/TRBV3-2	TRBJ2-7	TGTGCCAGCAGCCGACAAAACTACGAGCAGTACTTC	CASSRQNYEQYF
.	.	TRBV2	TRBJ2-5	TGTGCCAGCATCTTGAGGGGGGGAGGCCAAGAGACCCAGTACTTC	CASILRGGGQETQYF
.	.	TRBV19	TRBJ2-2	TGTGCCAGTAGTGGGAAACAGGGCCTGAACACCGGGGAGCTGTTTTTT	CASSGKQGLNTGELFF
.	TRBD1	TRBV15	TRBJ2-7	TGTGCCACCAGCTCCGGGACAGGGTCTAGTAAACCCTACGAGCAGTACTTC	CATSSGTGSSKPYEQYF
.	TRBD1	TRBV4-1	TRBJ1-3	TGCGCCAGCAGCAGGACAGGGTCTGGAAACACCATATATTTT	CASSRTGSGNTIYF
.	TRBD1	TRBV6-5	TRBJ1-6	TGTGCCAGCAGACAGGGGAATTCACCCCTCCACTTT	CASRQGNSPLHF
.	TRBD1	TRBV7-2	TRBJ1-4	TGTGCCAGCAGCAGACAGGGGGCCACTAATGAAAAACTGTTTTTT	CASSRQGATNEKLFF
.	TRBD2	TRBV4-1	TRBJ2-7	TGCGCCAGCAGCCAAGGCCGGGGGGGGTACGAGCAGTACTTC	CASSQGRGGYEQYF
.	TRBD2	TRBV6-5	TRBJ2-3	TGTGCCAGCAGACTACTAGCGAGAGTCACAGATACGCAGTATTTT	CASRLLARVTDTQYF
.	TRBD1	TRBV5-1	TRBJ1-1	TGCGCCAGCAGCATTAACAGGGGGAACACTGAAGCTTTCTTT	CASSINRGNTEAFF
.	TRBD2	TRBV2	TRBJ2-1	TGTGCCAGCAGTGGGACTAGCGGCAATGAGCAGTTCTTC	CASSGTSGNEQFF